This paragraph reports one T cell receptor beta chain. TCRdb itself ran the 5' RACE reads through MiXCR, one entry per CDR3 protein. Among 100,000 to 150,000 distinct CDR3 sequences, about 7.4% were seen once, and the ten largest hold 2% to 3%. The sample is drawn from a study of T cells after yellow fever vaccination. Study as a whole: Preparation of the low-cell-number fractions used SMART-Seq v4 Ultra Low Input.

There are 15 residues in the CDR3. Per the germline V gene, CDR1 is WSHSY and CDR2 is SAAADI. V was trimmed by 0 bases and J by 7 bases, leaving 14 bases between them. The sequenced sample was CD4+ T cells sorted from PBMCs, obtained around 10 days after the first yellow fever vaccination. This chain links TRBV10-2 with TRBJ2-3, with D possibly being TRBD1 (6 bases). This TCR came from a man aged 18 to 30 who received the YFV17D yellow fever vaccine. The CDR3 nucleotides read TGCGCCAGCAGTGAGTCGACAGGCAGAGCACATACGCAGTATTTT. This translates into CASSESTGRAHTQYF.